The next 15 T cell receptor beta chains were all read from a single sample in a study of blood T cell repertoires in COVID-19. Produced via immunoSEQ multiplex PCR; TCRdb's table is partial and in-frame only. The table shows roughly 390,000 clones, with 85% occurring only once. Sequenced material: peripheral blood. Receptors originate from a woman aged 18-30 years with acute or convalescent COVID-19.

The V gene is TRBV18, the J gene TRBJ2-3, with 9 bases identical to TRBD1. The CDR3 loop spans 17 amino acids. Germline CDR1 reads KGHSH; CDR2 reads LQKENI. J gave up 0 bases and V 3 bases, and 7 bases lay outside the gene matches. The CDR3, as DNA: TGTGCCAGCTCACCGACACAGGGGGCGCGTAGCACAGATACGCAGTATTTT. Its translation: CASSPTQGARSTDTQYF.

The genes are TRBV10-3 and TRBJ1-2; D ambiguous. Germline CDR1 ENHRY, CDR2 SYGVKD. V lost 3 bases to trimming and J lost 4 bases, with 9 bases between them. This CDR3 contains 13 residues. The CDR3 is CAISDVSFYGYTF. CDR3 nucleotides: TGTGCCATCAGTGATGTCTCGTTCTATGGCTACACCTTC.

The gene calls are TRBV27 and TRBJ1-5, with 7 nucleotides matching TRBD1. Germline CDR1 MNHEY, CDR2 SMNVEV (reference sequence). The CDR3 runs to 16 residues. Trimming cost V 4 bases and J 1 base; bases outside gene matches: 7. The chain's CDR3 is CASSSGGRGSNQPQHF. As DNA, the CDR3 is TGTGCCAGCAGTTCAGGGGGTCGCGGGAGCAATCAGCCCCAGCATTTT.

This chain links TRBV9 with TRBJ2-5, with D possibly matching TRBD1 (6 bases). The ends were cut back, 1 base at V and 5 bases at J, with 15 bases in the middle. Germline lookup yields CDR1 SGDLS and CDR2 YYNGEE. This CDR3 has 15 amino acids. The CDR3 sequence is CASSVSTGRGETQYF. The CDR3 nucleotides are TGTGCCAGCAGCGTATCGACAGGCCGTGGGGAGACCCAGTACTTC.

Here the CDR3 DNA reads TGCGCCAGCGGCGGTGTGTCCGCAACTGGGGCCAACGTCCTGACTTTC. Its translation is CASGGVSATGANVLTF. The gene calls are TRBV5-1 and TRBJ2-6; D gene unclear. Trimming stripped 7 bases from V and 2 bases from J, with 16 bases between. The CDR3 spans 16 residues. CDR1 and CDR2 from the germline V gene are SGHRS and YFSETQ.

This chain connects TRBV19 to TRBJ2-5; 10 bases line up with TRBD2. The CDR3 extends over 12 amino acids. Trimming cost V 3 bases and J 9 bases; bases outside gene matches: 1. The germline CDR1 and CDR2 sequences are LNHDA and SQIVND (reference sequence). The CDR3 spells CASSISGRPQYF. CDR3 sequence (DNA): TGTGCCAGTAGTATTAGCGGGAGGCCCCAGTACTTC.

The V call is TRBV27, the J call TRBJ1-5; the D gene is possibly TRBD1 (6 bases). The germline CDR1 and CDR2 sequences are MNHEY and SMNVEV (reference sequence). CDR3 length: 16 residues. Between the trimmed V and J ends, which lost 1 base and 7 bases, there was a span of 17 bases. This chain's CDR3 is CASSLLGQGIRQPQHF. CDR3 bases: TGTGCCAGCAGTTTATTAGGCCAGGGGATCAGGCAGCCCCAGCATTTT.

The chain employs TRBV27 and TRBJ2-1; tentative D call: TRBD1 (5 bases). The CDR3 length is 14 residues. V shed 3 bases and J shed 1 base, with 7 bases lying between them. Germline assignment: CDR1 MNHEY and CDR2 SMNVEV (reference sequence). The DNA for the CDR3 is TGTGCCAGCAGTTTTGGGGCTTCCTACAATGAGCAGTTCTTC. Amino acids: CASSFGASYNEQFF.

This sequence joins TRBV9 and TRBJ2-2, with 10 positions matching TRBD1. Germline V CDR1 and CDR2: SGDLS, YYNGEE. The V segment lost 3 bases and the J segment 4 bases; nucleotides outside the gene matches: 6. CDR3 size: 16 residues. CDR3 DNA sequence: TGTGCCAGCAGCGCACGGACAGGGGGGAGCACCGGGGAGCTGTTTTTT. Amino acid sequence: CASSARTGGSTGELFF.

CDR3 nucleotide sequence: TGTGCCAGCCAAAGAAGCGGGGGGGCAACAGATACGCAGTATTTT. As protein: CASQRSGGATDTQYF. The chain links TRBV9 to TRBJ2-3, with 10 bases identical to TRBD2. The CDR3 sequence is 15 residues long. The germline V gene encodes CDR1 SGDLS and CDR2 YYNGEE. V lost 7 bases to trimming and J lost 3 bases; unmatched junction nucleotides: 8.

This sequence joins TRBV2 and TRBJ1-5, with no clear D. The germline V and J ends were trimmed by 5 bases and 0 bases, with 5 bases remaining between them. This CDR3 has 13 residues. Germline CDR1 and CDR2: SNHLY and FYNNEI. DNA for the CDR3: TGTGCCAGCAGTACCTATAGCAATCAGCCCCAGCATTTT. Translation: CASSTYSNQPQHF.

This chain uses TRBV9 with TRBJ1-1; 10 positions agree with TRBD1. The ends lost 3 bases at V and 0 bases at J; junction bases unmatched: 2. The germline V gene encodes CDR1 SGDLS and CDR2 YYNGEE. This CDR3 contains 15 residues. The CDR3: CASSETGGMNTEAFF. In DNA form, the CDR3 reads TGTGCCAGCAGCGAGACAGGGGGCATGAACACTGAAGCTTTCTTT.

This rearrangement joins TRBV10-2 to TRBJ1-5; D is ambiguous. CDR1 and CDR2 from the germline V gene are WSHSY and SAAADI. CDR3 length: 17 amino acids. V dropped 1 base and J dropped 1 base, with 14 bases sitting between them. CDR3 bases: TGCGCCAGCAGTGAGTTTGTGTTGTGGGAGAGCAATCAGCCCCAGCATTTT. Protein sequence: CASSEFVLWESNQPQHF.

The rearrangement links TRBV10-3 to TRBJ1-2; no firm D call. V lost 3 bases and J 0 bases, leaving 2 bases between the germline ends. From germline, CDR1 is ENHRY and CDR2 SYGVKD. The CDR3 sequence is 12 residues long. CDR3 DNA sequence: TGTGCCATCAGTGACACTAACTATGGCTACACCTTC. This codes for CAISDTNYGYTF.

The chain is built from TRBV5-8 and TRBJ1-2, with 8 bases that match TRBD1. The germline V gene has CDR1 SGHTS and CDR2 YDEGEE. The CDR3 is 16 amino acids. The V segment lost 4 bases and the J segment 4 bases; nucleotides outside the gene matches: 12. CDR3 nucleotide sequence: TGTGCCAGCAGCCCAGGGACAGGCTGGTACTCCTATGGCTACACCTTC. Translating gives CASSPGTGWYSYGYTF.